This T cell receptor (beta chain) was documented in a study of blood T cell repertoires in COVID-19. In the authors' methods: Reference gene primer amplification yielded estimated nucleated cell counts. Repertoires were generated with immunoSEQ multiplex PCR, while TCRdb's copy carries only in-frame clones and drops some. V and J calls and clone size are copied from that table; D and trimming were computed from the DNA. The table records under 300,000 clones, approximately 89% of them present only once. Germline CDR1 SGHNT, CDR2 YYREEE (reference sequence). CDR3 size: 15 residues. Unmatched junction bases numbered 9, after V lost 4 bases and J lost 3 bases.

This chain uses TRBV5-4 with TRBJ2-7, with TRBD1 matching over 8 bases. This receptor was obtained from a woman aged 40-49 years who had recovered from COVID-19. The sequencing sample was made of peripheral blood. Here the CDR3 reads CASSRQGTGIYEQYV. The CDR3 DNA follows: TGTGCCAGCAGCCGCCAAGGGACAGGAATCTACGAGCAGTACGTC.